This T cell receptor beta chain was obtained from a study of OX40 agonist ivuxolimab in advanced cancers. In the study overall: The costimulatory receptor OX40 (CD134) was targeted by ivuxolimab, a fully human IgG2 agonistic monoclonal antibody. Peripheral TCRbeta sequencing was intended to test whether TCR sequence diversity was altered and clonal T-cell expansion was caused by ivuxolimab. Partial responses occurred in three dose-escalation patients, of whom one had hepatocellular carcinoma and two had cutaneous melanoma. Intravenous ivuxolimab was administered to patients every 2 weeks at six dose levels: 0.01, 0.1, 0.3, 1.5, 3 and 10 mg/kg. A male proportion of 70% to 90% and a mean age of 60 years, ranging from 23 to 79, were recorded for the dose-escalation cohort. The paper covers the monotherapy dose-escalation part of the phase I ivuxolimab trial, which included N of about 51 patients. Among the 52 dose-escalation patients, 19 had hepatocellular carcinoma, approximately 15 melanoma, 9 renal cell carcinoma and 9 head and neck cancer. Patients were allowed to have had prior anti-PD-1, anti-PD-L1 or anti-CTLA-4 therapy, and around 40% of the dose-escalation patients had previously received checkpoint inhibitors.

The full study reports these points: The antigen specificity of the clonally expanded peripheral T cells was not determined. At doses of 0.1 to 3.0 mg/kg, clonal expansion of both CD4+ and CD8+ T cells in blood was seen between baseline and week 6. Low levels of normalized T-cell clonal expansion were also seen in some patients who did not respond. On average, CD8+ T cells showed more expanded clones than CD4+ T cells after ivuxolimab. In the 0.1-3.0 mg/kg groups, partial responders had among the lowest normalized peripheral clonal expansion, particularly in CD8+ T cells.

Points on this clone: There is no known antigen for this receptor. The record has no base qualities; no much larger clone is one base away.

Patients with a history of autoimmune disease or receiving systemic immunosuppression were excluded from the trial. In every dose cohort, peripheral blood was drawn for TCR sequencing at baseline, cycle 4 day 1, and cycle 7 day 1. Samples came from an open-label, multicenter, first-in-human phase I dose-escalation trial of ivuxolimab. Adults with locally advanced or metastatic melanoma, renal cell, hepatocellular, or head and neck squamous cell carcinoma were enrolled in the trial. Before TCR sequencing, CD4+ and CD8+ T cells were separately sorted from peripheral blood. To sequence the TCRbeta CDR3 region, genomic DNA was isolated from the sorted cells. The immunoSEQ Assay was used to sequence the TCRbeta CDR3 regions. The source is immuneACCESS, and TCRdb retained only in-frame sequences with V and J called. Part of the clones is not carried over; for the studies checked, unresolved V genes explain less than half of this, and the remainder is unexplained. In all, the sample holds tens of thousands of clones, and nearly 85% of those were seen once. The ten largest clones represent about 11% of the sample.

The clonotype was recovered from an adult with an advanced solid tumor such as melanoma, head and neck, liver or kidney cancer. The sequencing used CD4+ or CD8+ T cells sorted from blood, collected in a trial of the OX40 agonist ivuxolimab.

The DNA sequence is given as TGCAGCGTTGAGCGTGGGACAGCTGGAAACACCATATATTTT. Its translation reads: CSVERGTAGNTIYF. The rearrangement combines TRBV29-1 with TRBJ1-3, and TRBD1 aligns with 7 junction nucleotides. Spanning cysteine to phenylalanine, the CDR3 consists of 14 amino acids. Only the CDR3 part of the read is kept: 42 bases, read in frame from the first base. V and J are trimmed by 3 bases and 2 bases, and the gene matches miss 4 bases of the junction. The CDR1 and CDR2 encoded by the germline V gene are SQVTM and ANQGSEA. Here the CDR3 is joined to the reference TRBV29-1 and TRBJ1-3 genes, and the full variable domain is: SAVISQKPSRDICQRGTSLTIQCQVDSQVTMMFWYRQQPGQSLTLIATANQGSEATYESGFVIDKFPISRPNLTFSTLTVSNMSPEDSSIYLCSVERGTAGNTIYFGEGSWLTVV.